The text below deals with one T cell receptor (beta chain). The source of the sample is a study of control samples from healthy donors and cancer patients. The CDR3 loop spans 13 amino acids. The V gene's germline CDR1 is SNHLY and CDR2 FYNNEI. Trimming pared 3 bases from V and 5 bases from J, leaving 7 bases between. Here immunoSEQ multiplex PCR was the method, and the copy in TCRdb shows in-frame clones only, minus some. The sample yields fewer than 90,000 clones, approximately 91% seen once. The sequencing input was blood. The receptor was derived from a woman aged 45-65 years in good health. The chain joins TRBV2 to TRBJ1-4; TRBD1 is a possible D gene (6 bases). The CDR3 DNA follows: TGTGCCAGCAGTGACAGGGGAAATGAAAAACTGTTTTTT. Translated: CASSDRGNEKLFF.